These T cell receptor beta chains were read from a single sample in a study of shared clonotypes between healthy human individuals. Sequenced by immunoSEQ multiplex PCR; TCRdb stores in-frame clones only, minus some. The repertoire holds about 2.1 million clones, with over 85% as singletons. Sequenced material: naive CD8+ T cells from PBMCs. The receptors here all came from a man between 18 and 29 years old in good health. Some clones in this sample may be carry-over from other donors' samples. The CDR3 runs from the conserved cysteine through the conserved F or W. D genes are given only for firm matches. Clone size is shown for a subset of rows, as once, few, many or a class of expanded clone.

cdr3_nt cdr3_aa j_call clone_size d_call v_call cdr3_length
TGTGCCAGCAGCTTAGCGAAGGGACCGGCCTCCTACGAGCAGTACTTC CASSLAKGPASYEQYF TRBJ2-7 . . TRBV7-9 16
TGCAGCGTTGAAGACCGTAACTACGAGCAGTACTTC CSVEDRNYEQYF TRBJ2-7 . . TRBV29-1 12
TGTGCTAGTGGTTTATCGACAGGCACTGAAGCTTTCTTT CASGLSTGTEAFF TRBJ1-1 few . TRBV12-5 13
TGTGCCAGCAGCGTAAGTAGTGGTGGAAATGAGCAGTTCTTC CASSVSSGGNEQFF TRBJ2-1 . . TRBV9 14
TGTGCCAGCAGCATTCAACCGGGACCTCAAGAGACCCAGTACTTC CASSIQPGPQETQYF TRBJ2-5 . . TRBV11-1 15
TGTGCCAGCAGCTTGAACATGGGACTAGCGGGAGAGCTGGCAGATACGCAGTATTTT CASSLNMGLAGELADTQYF TRBJ2-3 . TRBD2 TRBV5-4 19
TGTGCCAGCAGCCCTAGGACAGGGCCCAACTCAGATACGCAGTATTTT CASSPRTGPNSDTQYF TRBJ2-3 . TRBD1 TRBV11-3 16
TGTGCCAGCAGCGTAGTTTCCGGGACTCCCAATGAGCAGTTCTTC CASSVVSGTPNEQFF TRBJ2-1 . . TRBV9 15
TGTGCCAGTAGTGGGGCACCTTATAGCAATCAGCCCCAGCATTTT CASSGAPYSNQPQHF TRBJ1-5 . . TRBV19 15
TGTGCCAGCAGTTTCAGGGGGCGAGAGACCCAGTACTTC CASSFRGRETQYF TRBJ2-5 . TRBD1 TRBV28 13
TGTGCCAGCAGAGCAAACCAGGGGGCTGACACTGAAGCTTTCTTT CASRANQGADTEAFF TRBJ1-1 few TRBD1 TRBV6-1 15
TGTGCCAGCAGCCACCTCGGGGGCGGGAGGGGGAACACCGGGGAGCTGTTTTTT CASSHLGGGRGNTGELFF TRBJ2-2 . TRBD2 TRBV4-2 18
TGTGCCAGCAGTTTTGTGCCGCCAACTAATGAAAAACTGTTTTTT CASSFVPPTNEKLFF TRBJ1-4 . . TRBV28 15
TGCAGCGTTGAGGACGGCTTGAACACTGAAGCTTTCTTT CSVEDGLNTEAFF TRBJ1-1 few . TRBV29-1 13
TGTGCCAGCAGCCCCTTGGGGGGCGCGTCTAACTATGGCTACACCTTC CASSPLGGASNYGYTF TRBJ1-2 . . TRBV7-3 16
TGTGCCAGCAGTCGACAGGGGGAGAGCACAGATACGCAGTATTTT CASSRQGESTDTQYF TRBJ2-3 . TRBD1 TRBV28 15
TGTGCCAGCAGCCCAAAAGTCAGGGGGCTCTACAATGAGCAGTTCTTC CASSPKVRGLYNEQFF TRBJ2-1 . TRBD1 TRBV9 16
TGTGCCAGCAGTGGGACGTCTTGGACTAGCGGGAGTCCAGAATACAATGAGCAGTTCTTC CASSGTSWTSGSPEYNEQFF TRBJ2-1 . TRBD2 TRBV6-1 20
TGTGCCTGGAGTGTAGTCCCTCAGCCCCAGCATTTT CAWSVVPQPQHF TRBJ1-5 few . TRBV30 12
TGTGCCAGCTACCGCCGGGCGGGAGAGATCCATGAGCAGTTCTTC CASYRRAGEIHEQFF TRBJ2-1 . TRBD2 TRBV2 15
TGTGCCATCAGTGATACCGGGACAGGGTGGAACGAGCAGTACTTC CAISDTGTGWNEQYF TRBJ2-7 . TRBD1 TRBV10-3 15
TGTGCCAGCAGCGGAGGACTAGGGGACATTCAGTACTTC CASSGGLGDIQYF TRBJ2-4 . TRBD2 TRBV9 13
TGCAGCGTTGGAGGGGGAGACGCAACTAATGAAAAACTGTTTTTT CSVGGGDATNEKLFF TRBJ1-4 . . TRBV29-1 15
TGTGCCAGCAGCGCCCGGGGCGGTAGCACAGATACGCAGTATTTT CASSARGGSTDTQYF TRBJ2-3 . . TRBV7-9 15
TGTGCCAGCAGCTTCTCTCCTCGCACAGATACGCAGTATTTT CASSFSPRTDTQYF TRBJ2-3 . . TRBV11-2 14
TGCGCCAGCAGCTTGGCCATCGGACAGGGGGAATACGAGCAGTACTTC CASSLAIGQGEYEQYF TRBJ2-7 . TRBD1 TRBV5-1 16
TGTGCCAGCAGCTTAGGGCCCCTAGCGGGACACAAGAATGAGCAGTTCTTC CASSLGPLAGHKNEQFF TRBJ2-1 . TRBD2 TRBV7-7 17
TGTGCCAGCAGTTTTAGTCCAGGGTCGCTAGATGAGCAGTTCTTC CASSFSPGSLDEQFF TRBJ2-1 . . TRBV27 15
TGTGCCAGCAGTTTTCGAGAGGGACTAGTAGGGGCCGGGGAGCTGTTTTTT CASSFREGLVGAGELFF TRBJ2-2 . TRBD2 TRBV28 17
TGCGCCAGCAGCGATTTTAGGGGGGCTAACGAGCAGTACTTC CASSDFRGANEQYF TRBJ2-7 . . TRBV5-1 14
TGTGCCAGCAGCTCAGGGGGGGGCTATGGCTACACCTTC CASSSGGGYGYTF TRBJ1-2 . TRBD1 TRBV9 13
TGCGCCAGCAGGGAAACAGGGATCACTGAAGCTTTCTTT CASRETGITEAFF TRBJ1-1 . . TRBV5-1 13
TGTGCCACGAGAGGGCTGGACAGCCTCTCCTACGAGCAGTACTTC CATRGLDSLSYEQYF TRBJ2-7 . . TRBV6-5 15
TGTGCCAGCAGTTCCGGACTAGCGGGAGGTCCAGATACGCAGTATTTT CASSSGLAGGPDTQYF TRBJ2-3 . TRBD2 TRBV6-5 16
TGTGCCAGTAGTGGCGGAAACTCTGGGGCCAACGTCCTGACTTTC CASSGGNSGANVLTF TRBJ2-6 . . TRBV19 15
TGTGCCAGCAGCTCTGGACTAGCCGAGAGGGAGACCCAGTACTTC CASSSGLAERETQYF TRBJ2-5 . TRBD2 TRBV6-1 15
TGTGCCAGCAGCCCCGGGGTTTTGAACACCGGGGAGCTGTTTTTT CASSPGVLNTGELFF TRBJ2-2 . . TRBV7-7 15
TGCGCCAGCAGCTTGGTTCAGGGGGTAGAAACTGAAGCTTTCTTT CASSLVQGVETEAFF TRBJ1-1 . TRBD1 TRBV5-1 15
TGTGCCAGCAGTTTAGACGTTGGAAATAATCATCCCCAGCATTTT CASSLDVGNNHPQHF TRBJ1-5 . . TRBV28 15
TGCGCCAGCAGCCCGGCTGTAGGCACAGATACGCAGTATTTT CASSPAVGTDTQYF TRBJ2-3 . . TRBV4-1 14
TGTGCCAGCAGCTTCACCAATAGCGGGACGTACCAAGAGACCCAGTACTTC CASSFTNSGTYQETQYF TRBJ2-5 . TRBD2 TRBV7-2 17
TGTGCCTGGAGTGGAAGGGGCGATGGCTATGGCTACACCTTC CAWSGRGDGYGYTF TRBJ1-2 . . TRBV30 14
TGTGCCATCAAGGGTGTGAACACTGAAGCTTTCTTT CAIKGVNTEAFF TRBJ1-1 . . TRBV10-3 12
TGTGCCAGCAGCTCCCGACAGACCCAAGAGACCCAGTACTTC CASSSRQTQETQYF TRBJ2-5 once . TRBV5-8 14
TGTGCCAGTAGGGGGTGGACAGGGGAAGAGAACTATGGCTACACCTTC CASRGWTGEENYGYTF TRBJ1-2 . TRBD1 TRBV19 16
TGTGCCAGCAGTTTATTGGCGGGCTACGAGCAGTACTTC CASSLLAGYEQYF TRBJ2-7 . . TRBV27 13
TGTGCCAGCAGCCCGCAGGGGGGATGGGAGACCCAGTACTTC CASSPQGGWETQYF TRBJ2-5 . . TRBV7-9 14